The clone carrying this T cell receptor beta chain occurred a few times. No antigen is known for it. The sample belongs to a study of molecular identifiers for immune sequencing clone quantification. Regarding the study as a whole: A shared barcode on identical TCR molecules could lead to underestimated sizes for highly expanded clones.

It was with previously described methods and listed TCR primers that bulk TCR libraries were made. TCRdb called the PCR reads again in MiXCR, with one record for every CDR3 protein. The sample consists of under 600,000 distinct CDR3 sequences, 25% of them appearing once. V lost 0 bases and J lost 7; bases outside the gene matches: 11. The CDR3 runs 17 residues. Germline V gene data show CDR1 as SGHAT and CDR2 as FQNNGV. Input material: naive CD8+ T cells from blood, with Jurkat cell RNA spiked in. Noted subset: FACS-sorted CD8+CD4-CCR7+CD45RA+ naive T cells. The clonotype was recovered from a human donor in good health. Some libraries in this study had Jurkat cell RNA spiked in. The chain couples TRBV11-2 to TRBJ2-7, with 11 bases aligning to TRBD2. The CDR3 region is CASSLDPRLAGRGEQYF. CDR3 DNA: TGTGCCAGCAGCTTAGATCCAAGACTAGCGGGGCGGGGAGAGCAGTACTTC. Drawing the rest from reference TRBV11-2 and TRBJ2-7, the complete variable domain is EAGVAQSPRYKIIEKRQSVAFWCNPISGHATLYWYQQILGQGPKLLIQFQNNGVVDDSQLPKDRFSAERLKGVDSTLKIQPAKLEDSAVYLCASSLDPRLAGRGEQYFGPGTRLTVT.